The rows below give T cell receptor beta chains drawn from one sample of a study of T-cell memory formation after mild COVID-19. A single record per CDR3 protein comes from TCRdb applying MiXCR to the 5' RACE reads. The sample records around 110,000 distinct CDR3 sequences, around 12% being singletons. Sequencing was carried out using PBMCs or a T cell subset sorted from them (not recorded which). These receptors were collected from an adult woman who had mild COVID-19 (a few samples of this study predate the infection). Cell type and time point are not known. Both conserved end residues are part of each CDR3. The order of the fields is J gene, V gene, CDR3 protein.

J gene: TRBJ2-3
V gene: TRBV4-3
CDR3 protein: CASSQDMVGSYTDTQYF

J gene: TRBJ2-1
V gene: TRBV20-1
CDR3 protein: CSATRGGNEQFF

J gene: TRBJ1-5
V gene: TRBV28
CDR3 protein: CASSPHGTGGFQPQHF

J gene: TRBJ1-1
V gene: TRBV4-3
CDR3 protein: CASSHSITGTGTEAFF

J gene: TRBJ2-7
V gene: TRBV7-9
CDR3 protein: CASSSDRGLPTYEQYF

J gene: TRBJ2-7
V gene: TRBV5-1
CDR3 protein: CASRVMSDTYEQYF

J gene: TRBJ2-1
V gene: TRBV3-1
CDR3 protein: CASSFRDSHNEQFF

J gene: TRBJ1-1
V gene: TRBV29-1
CDR3 protein: CSVVGGMNTEAFF

J gene: TRBJ2-1
V gene: TRBV12-3/TRBV12-4
CDR3 protein: CASRLDYNEQFF

J gene: TRBJ2-5
V gene: TRBV7-9
CDR3 protein: CASSARLAGEQETQYF

J gene: TRBJ1-1
V gene: TRBV20-1
CDR3 protein: CSARRTGRDTEVFF

J gene: TRBJ1-2
V gene: TRBV24-1
CDR3 protein: CATSDFPTGGYTF

J gene: TRBJ2-3
V gene: TRBV2
CDR3 protein: CASTMNWDTQYF

J gene: TRBJ2-4
V gene: TRBV7-9
CDR3 protein: CASSFWASGGRNIQYF

J gene: TRBJ2-7
V gene: TRBV7-9
CDR3 protein: CASSLAGANEQYF

J gene: TRBJ1-6
V gene: TRBV27
CDR3 protein: CASTESYNSPLHF

J gene: TRBJ1-5
V gene: TRBV5-6
CDR3 protein: CASSLAGGNQPQHF

J gene: TRBJ2-1
V gene: TRBV27
CDR3 protein: CASSSWTDPGQFF

J gene: TRBJ1-1
V gene: TRBV5-1
CDR3 protein: CASSLGRGGDEAFF

J gene: TRBJ1-5
V gene: TRBV5-1
CDR3 protein: CASSLGDRERNQPQHF

J gene: TRBJ2-7
V gene: TRBV7-2
CDR3 protein: CASSQVTYEQYF

J gene: TRBJ1-2
V gene: TRBV18
CDR3 protein: CASSPWAGEYYGYTF

J gene: TRBJ2-7
V gene: TRBV7-9
CDR3 protein: CASSFFGGPSSYEQYF

J gene: TRBJ2-5
V gene: TRBV27
CDR3 protein: CASSLFSGTETQYF

J gene: TRBJ2-2
V gene: TRBV5-6
CDR3 protein: CASSWGSTGELFF

J gene: TRBJ2-6
V gene: TRBV7-9
CDR3 protein: CASSPPGLATSGANVLTF

J gene: TRBJ1-1
V gene: TRBV20-1
CDR3 protein: CSARLRGRGAFF